This T cell receptor beta chain was found in a study of T-cell memory formation after mild COVID-19. Trimming removed 2 bases from V and 7 bases from J; junction bases left unmatched: 9. CDR1 and CDR2 from the germline V gene are LGHNA and YSLEER. The CDR3 has 16 amino acids. Study conclusions and caveats: Second-wave clones that peaked on day 37 lacked confirmed SARS-CoV-2 specificity. Some responding clones appeared in pre-infection memory, suggesting cross-reactive memory joined. Clones that contracted from day 15 to 85 were balanced CD4/CD8, while later expanders leaned CD4+.

Using constant-segment primers, 5'RACE produced TCR alpha and TCR beta cDNA libraries carrying sample barcodes and UMIs. Each CDR3 protein gets one entry after TCRdb re-called the 5' RACE reads with MiXCR. The sample consists of some 40,000 distinct CDR3 sequences, approximately 9.6% of them appearing once. This clonotype was observed a few times. The antigen is undetermined. The sequence was collected from an adult woman who had mild COVID-19 (a few samples of this study predate the infection). Cell type and time point are not known. The sample consisted of PBMCs or a T cell subset sorted from them (not recorded which). The chain combines TRBV4-3 with TRBJ2-2; 8 bases fit TRBD2. This CDR3 reads CASSQPAGVKGGELFF. Here the CDR3 DNA reads TGCGCCAGCAGCCAACCAGCGGGAGTCAAAGGCGGGGAGCTGTTTTTT.